This T cell receptor beta chain was sequenced in a study of OX40 agonist ivuxolimab in advanced cancers. Study-wide context: Partial responses occurred in Three dose-escalation patients, one with hepatocellular carcinoma and two with cutaneous melanoma. Study observations and caveats: Some nonresponders also had low normalized T-cell clonal expansion.

The assay was immunoSEQ multiplex PCR, and TCRdb's table has in-frame clones only and misses some. This table has 40,000 or so clones, 82% appearing once. People who had autoimmune disease history or systemic immunosuppression were excluded. As concerns this clone: Its matching antigen is unknown.

The CDR3 spans 15 residues. The ends were cut back, 0 bases at V and 3 bases at J, with 11 bases in the middle. CDR1 and CDR2 from the germline V gene are GTSNPN and SVGIG (reference sequence). The chain employs TRBV30 and TRBJ2-2; D not resolved. Sample: CD4+ or CD8+ T cells sorted from blood, taken in a trial of the OX40 agonist ivuxolimab. This TCR was sampled from an adult with an advanced solid tumor such as melanoma, head and neck, liver or kidney cancer. DNA of the CDR3: TGTGCCTGGAGTGTAGGCAGTTCTGACACCGGGGAGCTGTTTTTT. This gives the protein CAWSVGSSDTGELFF.